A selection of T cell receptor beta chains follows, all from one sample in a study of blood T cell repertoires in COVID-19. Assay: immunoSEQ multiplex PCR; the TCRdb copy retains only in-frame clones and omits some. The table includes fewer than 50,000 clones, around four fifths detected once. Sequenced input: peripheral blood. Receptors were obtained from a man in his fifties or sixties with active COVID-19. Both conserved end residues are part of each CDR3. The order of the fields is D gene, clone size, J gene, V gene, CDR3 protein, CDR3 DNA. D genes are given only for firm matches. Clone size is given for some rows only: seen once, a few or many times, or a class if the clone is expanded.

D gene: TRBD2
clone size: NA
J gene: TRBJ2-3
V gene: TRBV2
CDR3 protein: CAGLAGGLTDTQYF
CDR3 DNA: TGTGCCGGCCTCGCGGGGGGGCTCACAGATACGCAGTATTTT

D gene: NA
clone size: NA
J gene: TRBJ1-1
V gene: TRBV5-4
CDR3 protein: CASSRDRPGEAFF
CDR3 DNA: TGTGCCAGCAGCCGAGACAGGCCAGGAGAAGCTTTCTTT

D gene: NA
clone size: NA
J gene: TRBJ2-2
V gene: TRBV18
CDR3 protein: CASSPLSNTGELFF
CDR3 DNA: TGTGCCAGCTCACCTCTCTCGAACACCGGGGAGCTGTTTTTT

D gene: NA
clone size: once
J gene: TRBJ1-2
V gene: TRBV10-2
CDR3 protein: CASPRQKTYGYTF
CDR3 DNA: TGCGCCAGCCCCCGACAGAAAACCTATGGCTACACCTTC

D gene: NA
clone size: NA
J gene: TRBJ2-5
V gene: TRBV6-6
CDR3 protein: CASSTTETQYF
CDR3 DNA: TGTGCCAGCAGCACTACCGAGACCCAGTACTTC

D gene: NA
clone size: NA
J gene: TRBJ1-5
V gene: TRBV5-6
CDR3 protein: CASSLYAGAGQPQHF
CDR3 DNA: TGTGCCAGCAGCTTGTATGCTGGGGCCGGTCAGCCCCAGCATTTT

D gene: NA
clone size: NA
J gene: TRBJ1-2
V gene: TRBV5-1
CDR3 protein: CASSLAPDSQYGYTF
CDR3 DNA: TGCGCCAGCAGCTTGGCCCCGGACAGCCAATATGGCTACACCTTC

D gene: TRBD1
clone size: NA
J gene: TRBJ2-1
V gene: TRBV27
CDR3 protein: CASSFTQGGNEQFF
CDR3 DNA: TGTGCCAGCAGTTTCACACAGGGGGGCAATGAGCAGTTCTTC

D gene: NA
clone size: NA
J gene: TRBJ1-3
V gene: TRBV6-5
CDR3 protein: CASSSDRNSGNTIYF
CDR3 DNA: TGTGCCAGCAGCTCCGACAGGAACTCTGGAAACACCATATATTTT

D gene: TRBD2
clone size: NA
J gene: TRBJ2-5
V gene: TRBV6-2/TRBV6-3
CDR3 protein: CASSYSLGGNMYQETQYF
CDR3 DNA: TGTGCCAGCAGTTACTCATTGGGGGGGAACATGTACCAAGAGACCCAGTACTTC

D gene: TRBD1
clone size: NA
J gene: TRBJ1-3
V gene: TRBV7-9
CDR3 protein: CASSLLTQGAGNTIYF
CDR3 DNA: TGTGCCAGCAGCTTACTCACACAGGGGGCTGGAAACACCATATATTTT

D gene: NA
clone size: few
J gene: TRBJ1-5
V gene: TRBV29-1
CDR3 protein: CSVEETENQPQHF
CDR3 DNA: TGCAGCGTTGAAGAGACAGAGAATCAGCCCCAGCATTTT

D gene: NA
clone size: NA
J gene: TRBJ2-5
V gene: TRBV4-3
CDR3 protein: CASSQDRGQETQYF
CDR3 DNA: TGCGCCAGCAGCCAAGACAGGGGCCAAGAGACCCAGTACTTC

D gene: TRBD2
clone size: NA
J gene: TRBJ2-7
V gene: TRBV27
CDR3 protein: CASRLTPGLAYEQYF
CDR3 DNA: TGTGCCAGCAGATTGACACCGGGACTAGCGTACGAGCAGTACTTC

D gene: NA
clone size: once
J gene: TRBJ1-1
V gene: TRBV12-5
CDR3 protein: CASALGAVTEAFF
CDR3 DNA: TGTGCTAGTGCCCTGGGGGCGGTCACTGAAGCTTTCTTT

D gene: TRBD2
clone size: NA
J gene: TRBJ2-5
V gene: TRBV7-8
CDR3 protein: CASSFRASGQETQYF
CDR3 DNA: TGTGCCAGCAGCTTCAGGGCTAGCGGACAAGAGACCCAGTACTTC

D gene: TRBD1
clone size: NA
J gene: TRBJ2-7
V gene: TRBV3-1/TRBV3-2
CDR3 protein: CASSQPRQGVREQYF
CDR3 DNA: TGTGCCAGCAGCCAACCGAGACAGGGGGTGAGGGAGCAGTACTTC

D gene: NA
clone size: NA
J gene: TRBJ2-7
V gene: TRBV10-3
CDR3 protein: CAISRGNYEQYF
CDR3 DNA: TGTGCCATCAGCAGGGGCAACTACGAGCAGTACTTC

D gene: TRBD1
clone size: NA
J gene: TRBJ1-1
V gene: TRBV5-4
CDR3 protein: CASRGDRGFSEAFF
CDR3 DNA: TGTGCCAGCAGAGGGGACAGGGGGTTCTCTGAAGCTTTCTTT

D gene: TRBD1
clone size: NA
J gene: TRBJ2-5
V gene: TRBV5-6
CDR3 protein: CASSSEPGGEETQYF
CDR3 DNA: TGTGCCAGCAGCTCTGAGCCAGGGGGCGAAGAGACCCAGTACTTC

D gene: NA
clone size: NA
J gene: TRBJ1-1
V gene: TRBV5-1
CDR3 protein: CASRVRDTEAFF
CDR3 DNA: TGCGCCAGCAGGGTCAGGGACACTGAAGCTTTCTTT

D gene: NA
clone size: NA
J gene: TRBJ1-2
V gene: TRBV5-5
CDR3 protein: CASSLRQDYGYTF
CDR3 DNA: TGTGCCAGCAGCTTGAGGCAGGACTATGGCTACACCTTC

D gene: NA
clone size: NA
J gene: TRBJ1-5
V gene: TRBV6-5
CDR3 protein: CAEGLPGQPQHF
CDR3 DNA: TGTGCCGAGGGCCTCCCTGGTCAGCCCCAGCATTTT

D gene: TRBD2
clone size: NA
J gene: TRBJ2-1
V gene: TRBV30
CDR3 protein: CAWRRLAGGFNEQFF
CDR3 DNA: TGTGCCTGGCGACGACTAGCGGGGGGCTTTAATGAGCAGTTCTTC

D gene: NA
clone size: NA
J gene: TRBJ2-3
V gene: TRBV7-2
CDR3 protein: CASSLEKRPTDTQYF
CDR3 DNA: TGTGCCAGCAGCTTAGAGAAGCGACCCACAGATACGCAGTATTTT

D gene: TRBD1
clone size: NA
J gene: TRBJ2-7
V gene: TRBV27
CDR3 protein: CASSPGQGYEQYF
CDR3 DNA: TGTGCCAGTTCACCGGGACAGGGTTACGAGCAGTACTTC

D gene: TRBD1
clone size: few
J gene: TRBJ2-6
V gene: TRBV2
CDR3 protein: CASSGDRGSGANVLTF
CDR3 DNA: TGTGCCAGCAGCGGAGACAGGGGCTCTGGGGCCAACGTCCTGACTTTC

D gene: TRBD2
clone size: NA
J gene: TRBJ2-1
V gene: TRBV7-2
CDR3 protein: CASSPQTGLAGHEQFF
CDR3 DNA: TGTGCCAGCAGCCCCCAAACCGGACTAGCGGGGCATGAGCAGTTCTTC

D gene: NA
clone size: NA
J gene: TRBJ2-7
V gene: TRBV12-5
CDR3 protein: CASGLDQYEQYF
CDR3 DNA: TGTGCTAGTGGTTTGGATCAATACGAGCAGTACTTC

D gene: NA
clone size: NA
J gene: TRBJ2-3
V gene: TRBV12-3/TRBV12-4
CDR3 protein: CASSTGFTDTQYF
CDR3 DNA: TGTGCCAGCAGTACGGGGTTCACAGATACGCAGTATTTT

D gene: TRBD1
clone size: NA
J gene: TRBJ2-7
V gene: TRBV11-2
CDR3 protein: CASRVDRDSYEQYF
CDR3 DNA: TGTGCCAGCAGGGTGGACAGGGACTCCTACGAGCAGTACTTC

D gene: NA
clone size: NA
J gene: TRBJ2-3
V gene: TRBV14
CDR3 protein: CASGPSTDTQYF
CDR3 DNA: TGTGCCAGCGGCCCATCCACAGATACGCAGTATTTT

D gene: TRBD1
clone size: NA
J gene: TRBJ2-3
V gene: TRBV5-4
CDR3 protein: CASSLRQGSIDTQYF
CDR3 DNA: TGTGCCAGCAGCTTAAGACAGGGTAGTATAGATACGCAGTATTTT

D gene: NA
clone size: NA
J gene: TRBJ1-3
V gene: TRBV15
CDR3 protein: CATCNRSSGNTIYF
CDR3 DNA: TGTGCCACCTGTAACAGGAGCTCTGGAAACACCATATATTTT